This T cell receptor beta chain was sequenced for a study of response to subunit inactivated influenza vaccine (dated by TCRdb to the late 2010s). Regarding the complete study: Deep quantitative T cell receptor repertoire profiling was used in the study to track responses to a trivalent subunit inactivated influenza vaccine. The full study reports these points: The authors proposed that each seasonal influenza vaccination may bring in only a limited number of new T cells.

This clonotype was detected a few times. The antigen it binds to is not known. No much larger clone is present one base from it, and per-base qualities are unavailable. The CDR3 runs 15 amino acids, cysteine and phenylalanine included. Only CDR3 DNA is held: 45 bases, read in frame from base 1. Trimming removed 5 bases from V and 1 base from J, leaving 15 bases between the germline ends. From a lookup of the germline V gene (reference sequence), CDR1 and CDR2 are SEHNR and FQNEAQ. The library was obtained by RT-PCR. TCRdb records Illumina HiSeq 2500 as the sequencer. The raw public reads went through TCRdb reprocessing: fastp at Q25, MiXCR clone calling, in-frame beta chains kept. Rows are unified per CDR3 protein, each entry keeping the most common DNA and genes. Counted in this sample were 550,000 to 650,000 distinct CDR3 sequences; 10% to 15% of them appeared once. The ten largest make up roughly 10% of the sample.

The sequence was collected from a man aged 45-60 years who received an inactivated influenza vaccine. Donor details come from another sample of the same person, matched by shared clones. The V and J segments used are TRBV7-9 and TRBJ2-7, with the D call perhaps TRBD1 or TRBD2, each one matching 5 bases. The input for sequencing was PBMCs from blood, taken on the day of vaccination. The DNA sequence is TGTGCCAGCAGCGTCGCAGGGTCGGGATCCTACGAGCAGTACTTC. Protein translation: CASSVAGSGSYEQYF.